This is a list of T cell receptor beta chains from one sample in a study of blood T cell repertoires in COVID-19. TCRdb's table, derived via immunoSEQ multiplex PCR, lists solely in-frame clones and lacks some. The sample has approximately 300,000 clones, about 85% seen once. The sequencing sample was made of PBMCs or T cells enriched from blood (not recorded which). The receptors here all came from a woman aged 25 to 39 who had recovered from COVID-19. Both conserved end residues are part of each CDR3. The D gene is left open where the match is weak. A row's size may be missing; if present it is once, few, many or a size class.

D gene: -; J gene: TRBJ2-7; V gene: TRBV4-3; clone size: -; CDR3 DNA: TGCGCCAGCAGCCAAGTCGACAGCTCCTACGAGCAGTACTTC; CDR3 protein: CASSQVDSSYEQYF
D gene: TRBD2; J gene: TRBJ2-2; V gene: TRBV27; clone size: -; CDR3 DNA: TGTGCCAGCAGTTTTCTTAGCGGGGCTAACACCGGGGAGCTGTTTTTT; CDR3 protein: CASSFLSGANTGELFF
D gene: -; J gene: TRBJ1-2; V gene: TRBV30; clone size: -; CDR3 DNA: TGTGCCTGTAACCCCCTACGTGCTAACTATGGCTACACCTTC; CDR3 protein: CACNPLRANYGYTF
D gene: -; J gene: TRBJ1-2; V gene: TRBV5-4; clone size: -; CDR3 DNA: TGTGCCAGCAGCTTGGGTTCAGACTATGGCTACACCTTC; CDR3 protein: CASSLGSDYGYTF
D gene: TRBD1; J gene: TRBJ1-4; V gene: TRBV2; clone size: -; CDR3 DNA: TGTGCCAGCAGAGACAGGGAGGCTAATGAAAAACTGTTTTTT; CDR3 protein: CASRDREANEKLFF
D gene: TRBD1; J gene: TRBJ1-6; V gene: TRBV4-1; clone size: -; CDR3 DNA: TGCGCCAGCAGCTGGGAGACAGGGAGAAGTTTCGGGCTCCACTTT; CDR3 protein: CASSWETGRSFGLHF
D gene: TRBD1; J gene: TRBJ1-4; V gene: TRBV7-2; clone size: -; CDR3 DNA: TGTGCCAGCAGCTTATCGACAGGGGGCTATGAAAAACTGTTTTTT; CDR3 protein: CASSLSTGGYEKLFF
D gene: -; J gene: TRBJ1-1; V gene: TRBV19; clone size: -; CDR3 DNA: TGTGCCAGTACATTACAGGGATGGGGGAACACTGAAGCTTTCTTT; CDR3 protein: CASTLQGWGNTEAFF
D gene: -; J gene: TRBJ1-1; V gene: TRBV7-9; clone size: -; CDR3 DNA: TGTGCCAGCAGCTTAGAGTGGCGGCCCAACACTGAAGCTTTCTTT; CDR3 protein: CASSLEWRPNTEAFF
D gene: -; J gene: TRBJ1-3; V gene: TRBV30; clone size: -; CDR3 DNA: TGTGCCTGGAGCAGGGTTCGAGGAAACACCATATATTTT; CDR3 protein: CAWSRVRGNTIYF
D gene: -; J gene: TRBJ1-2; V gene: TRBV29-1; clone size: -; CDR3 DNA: TGCAGCGTTGAAGCCCCCTTTTGGAGGGAAGGCTACACCTTC; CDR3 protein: CSVEAPFWREGYTF
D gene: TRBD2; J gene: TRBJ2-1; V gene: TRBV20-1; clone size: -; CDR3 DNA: TGCAGTGCTAGTGGCGGGGGGAACAATGAGCAGTTCTTC; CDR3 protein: CSASGGGNNEQFF
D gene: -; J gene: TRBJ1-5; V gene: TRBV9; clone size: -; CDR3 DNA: TGTGCCAGCAGCGTAGATCCGGGAAATCAGCCCCAGCATTTT; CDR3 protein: CASSVDPGNQPQHF
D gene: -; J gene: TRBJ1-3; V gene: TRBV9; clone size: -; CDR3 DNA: TGTGCCAGCAGCGTAGGACAGCCCTCTGGAAACACCATATATTTT; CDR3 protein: CASSVGQPSGNTIYF
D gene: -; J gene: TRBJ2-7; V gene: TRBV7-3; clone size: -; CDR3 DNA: TGTGCCAGCAGCTTGGGTCCGGACAGTGCCTACGAGCAGTACTTC; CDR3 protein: CASSLGPDSAYEQYF
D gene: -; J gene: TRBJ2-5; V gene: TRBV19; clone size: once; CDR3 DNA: TGTGCCAGTAGTATAGATCGGTGGGGCGAGACCCAGTACTTC; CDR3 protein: CASSIDRWGETQYF
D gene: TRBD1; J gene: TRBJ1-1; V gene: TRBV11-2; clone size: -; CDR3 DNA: TGTGCCAGCAGCTTTTTGACGACAGGGAGGAGCGCTGAAGCTTTCTTT; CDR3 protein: CASSFLTTGRSAEAFF
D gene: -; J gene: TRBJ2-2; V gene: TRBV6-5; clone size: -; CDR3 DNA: TGTGCCAGCAGCCCGGGACAAAACACCGGGGAGCTGTTTTTT; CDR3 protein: CASSPGQNTGELFF
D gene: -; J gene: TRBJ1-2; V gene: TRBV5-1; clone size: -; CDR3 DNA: TGCGCCAGCAGCTTGGACGGTTATGGCTACACCTTC; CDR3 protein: CASSLDGYGYTF
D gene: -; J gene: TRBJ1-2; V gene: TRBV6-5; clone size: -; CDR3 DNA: TGTGCCAGCAGGGCCGACTATGGCTACACCTTC; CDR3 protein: CASRADYGYTF
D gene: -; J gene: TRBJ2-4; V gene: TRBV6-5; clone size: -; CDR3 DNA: TGTGCCACCCAGGGCGGGATACTAGCCAAAAACATTCAGTACTTC; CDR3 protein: CATQGGILAKNIQYF
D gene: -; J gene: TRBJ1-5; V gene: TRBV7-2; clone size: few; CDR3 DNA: TGTGCCAGCAGCCAAGATACCGGGACAAATAAGCCCCAGCATTTT; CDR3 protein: CASSQDTGTNKPQHF
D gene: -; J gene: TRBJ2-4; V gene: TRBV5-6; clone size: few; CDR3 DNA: TGTGCCAGCAGCTGGAGGGACCTAGCCAAAAACATTCAGTACTTC; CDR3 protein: CASSWRDLAKNIQYF
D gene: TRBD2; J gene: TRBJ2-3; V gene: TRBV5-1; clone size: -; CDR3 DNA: TGCGCCAGCAGCTTAGCGGGGGTGGGAACAGATACGCAGTATTTT; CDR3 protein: CASSLAGVGTDTQYF
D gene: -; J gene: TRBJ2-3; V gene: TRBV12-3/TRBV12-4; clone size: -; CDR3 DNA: TGTGCCAGCAGCCCCCCCCAGAATACGCAGTATTTT; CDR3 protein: CASSPPQNTQYF
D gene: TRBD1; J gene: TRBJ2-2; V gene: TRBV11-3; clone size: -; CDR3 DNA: TGTGCCAGCAGCTTTACAGGGGGTGACACCGGGGAGCTGTTTTTT; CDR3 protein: CASSFTGGDTGELFF
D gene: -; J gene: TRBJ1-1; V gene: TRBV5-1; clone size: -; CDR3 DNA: TGCGCCAGCAGCTTGGACGCGGGCGGCACTGAAGCTTTCTTT; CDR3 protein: CASSLDAGGTEAFF
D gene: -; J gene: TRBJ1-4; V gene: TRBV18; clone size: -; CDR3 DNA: TGTGCCAGCTCACGGGAAACAGGTGGGGTTGGTGAAAAACTGTTTTTT; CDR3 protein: CASSRETGGVGEKLFF
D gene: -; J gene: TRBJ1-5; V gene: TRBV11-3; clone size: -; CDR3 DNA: TGTGCCAGCAGCTTTGTCTATGGTGTTCGGAATCAGCCCCAGCATTTT; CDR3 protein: CASSFVYGVRNQPQHF
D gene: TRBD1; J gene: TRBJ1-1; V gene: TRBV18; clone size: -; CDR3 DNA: TGTGCCAGCTCACCACACAGGGGACCAAACACTGAAGCTTTCTTT; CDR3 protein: CASSPHRGPNTEAFF
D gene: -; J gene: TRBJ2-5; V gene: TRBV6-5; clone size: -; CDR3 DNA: TGTGCCAGCAGTTACTCGATTGCAGGGGCGGCGACCCAGTACTTC; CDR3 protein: CASSYSIAGAATQYF
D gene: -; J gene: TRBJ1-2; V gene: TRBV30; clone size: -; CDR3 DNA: TGTGCCTGGGCTGACGAGGACTATGGCTACACCTTC; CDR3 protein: CAWADEDYGYTF
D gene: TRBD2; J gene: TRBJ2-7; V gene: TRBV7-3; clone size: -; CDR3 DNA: TGTGCCAGCAGCCCGAAAAACCCTGGTGGGGGGGGTCCAAACCGGCCGAACGAGCAGTACTTC; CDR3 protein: CASSPKNPGGGGPNRPNEQYF
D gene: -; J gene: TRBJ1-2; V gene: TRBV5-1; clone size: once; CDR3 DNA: TGCGCCAGCAGCTTGGAACGGGGGGCGGGGTATGGCTACACCTTC; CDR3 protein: CASSLERGAGYGYTF
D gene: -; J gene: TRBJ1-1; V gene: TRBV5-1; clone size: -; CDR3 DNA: TGCGCCAGCAGCTCGGACTCCTTGAACACTGAAGCTTTCTTT; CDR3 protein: CASSSDSLNTEAFF
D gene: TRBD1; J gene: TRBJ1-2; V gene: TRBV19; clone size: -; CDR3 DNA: TGTGCCAGTACCGCCCCGACAGGGAACGACTATGGCTACACCTTC; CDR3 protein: CASTAPTGNDYGYTF
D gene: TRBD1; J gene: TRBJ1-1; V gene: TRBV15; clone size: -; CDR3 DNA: TGTGCCACCAGCAGGGACAGGGCGACCACTGAAGCTTTCTTT; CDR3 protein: CATSRDRATTEAFF
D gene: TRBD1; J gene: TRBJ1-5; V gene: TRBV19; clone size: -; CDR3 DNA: TGTGCCAGTAGTATACGGACAGGCTCGGGCAATCAGCCCCAGCATTTT; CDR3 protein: CASSIRTGSGNQPQHF
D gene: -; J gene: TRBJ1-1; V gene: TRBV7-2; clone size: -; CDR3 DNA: TGTGCCAGCAGCTTAATCGGCCGCGGGGGGAACACTGAAGCTTTCTTT; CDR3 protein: CASSLIGRGGNTEAFF
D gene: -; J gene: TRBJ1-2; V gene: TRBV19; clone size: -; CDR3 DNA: TGTGCCAGTAGTATAAGCCCTAACTATGGCTACACCTTC; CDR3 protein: CASSISPNYGYTF